Reported below is one T cell receptor beta chain. This receptor's antigen is unknown. No base quality values were provided; no much bigger clone lies one nucleotide off. The meaning of the sample's time point label: week 47, end of study. Each vaccine dose, consisting of 300 ug of a 20-mer mutant IDH1 peptide in Montanide, was administered subcutaneously with topical imiquimod. Patients were given eight vaccinations, in weeks 1, 3, 5, 7, 11, 15, 19 and 23, which matched visits V03 through V10. All donors had newly diagnosed IDH1-mutant astrocytomas of WHO grade 3 or 4 that showed loss of nuclear ATRX. The samples were drawn from NOA16, a multicentre, single-arm, open-label phase I trial in Germany that tested a mutant IDH1 peptide vaccine in humans for the first time. Genomic DNA for TCRB sequencing was extracted from EDTA blood using the DNeasy Blood and Tissue Kit. Library method: the immunoSEQ multiplex PCR assay. Following the manufacturer's protocol, the hsTCRB Kit was used to amplify rearranged TCR beta chain sequences. Sequencing of TCRB libraries was carried out on an Illumina MiSeq. On the study's bioinformatics: The proprietary platform of the kit vendor was used for demultiplexing, trimming and gene mapping. This immuneACCESS table, as held by TCRdb, lists in-frame sequences with V and J called but not all clones. Of the missing ones, under half trace to an unresolved V gene in checked studies; the others have no known cause. V, J and clone size were drawn from that table, and D and trimming were deduced from the DNA. Counted in this sample were around 30,000 clones; around 90% of them appeared once. Together, the top ten hold about 2.3% of the sample.

The data were obtained in a study of a mutant IDH1 vaccine in newly diagnosed glioma (dated by TCRdb to about 2021). With respect to the entire study: Vaccination was initiated 4-6 weeks after radiotherapy alone, or concurrently with temozolomide cycles in the chemotherapy-containing groups. Peripheral blood was drawn at six visits: V03 (baseline), V05, V07, V10, V12 and V13. The week-35 safety follow-up was designated visit V12, and the week-47 end of study was designated visit V13. Of the approximately 32 treated patients, roughly 62% were male and about 38% were female, and the mean age was around 40 years. For exploratory analyses, some 24 treated patients had longitudinal TCRB deep sequencing done wherever samples were available. Prior to enrollment, patients had been given standard therapy consisting of radiotherapy alone, temozolomide alone, or radiochemotherapy with temozolomide, with the combination given to most patients.

CDR1 and CDR2, looked up from the germline V gene, are KGHSH and LQKENI. Including cysteine and valine, the CDR3 has 13 amino acids. Just the 39-base CDR3 DNA is kept, in frame starting at base 1. Deletion took 2 bases off V and 4 bases off J, with a span of 9 bases between the germline ends. Broader findings and caveats from the paper: The authors stated that sample limitations prevented analyses of patient blood samples from being reproduced. Pseudoprogression appeared unrelated to alterations in the top peripheral T cell clonotypes detected by TCRB sequencing. Across multiple MHC alleles, vaccine-induced immune responses were seen in around 94% of patients. Selection of PBMC samples for TCRB deep sequencing was based on availability.

The sequence derives from a man in his forties with glioma. The rearrangement combines TRBV18 with TRBJ2-7, with the D gene not clear enough to name. Source: PBMCs, taken from a glioma patient whose treatment included an IDH1 peptide vaccine. The CDR3 reads CASSPEREYEQYV. The DNA is TGTGCCAGCTCACCAGAAAGAGAATACGAGCAGTACGTC.